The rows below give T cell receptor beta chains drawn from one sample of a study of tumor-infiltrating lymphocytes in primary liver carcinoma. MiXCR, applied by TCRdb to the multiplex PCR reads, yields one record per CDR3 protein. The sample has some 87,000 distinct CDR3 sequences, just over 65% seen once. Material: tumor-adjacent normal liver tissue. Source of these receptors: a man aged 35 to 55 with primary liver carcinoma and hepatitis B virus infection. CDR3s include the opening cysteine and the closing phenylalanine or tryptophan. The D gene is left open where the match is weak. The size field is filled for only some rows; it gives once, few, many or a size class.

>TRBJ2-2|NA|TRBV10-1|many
TGCGCCAGCAGTGACGGGGAGCCGAACACCGGGGAGCTGTTTTTT
CASSDGEPNTGELFF
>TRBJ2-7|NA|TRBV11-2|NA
TGTGCCAGCAGCTTAGCCGGCAGGGGGGTCTATGAGCAGTACTTC
CASSLAGRGVYEQYF
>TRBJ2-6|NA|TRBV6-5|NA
TGTGCCACCAGAGCCCTTAGGGGGTGGGCCTTCTATGGGGCCAACGTCCTGACTTTC
CATRALRGWAFYGANVLTF
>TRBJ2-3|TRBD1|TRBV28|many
TGTGCCAGCTCCTGGACAGGGGGAGCAGATACGCAGTATTTT
CASSWTGGADTQYF
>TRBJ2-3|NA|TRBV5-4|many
TGTGCCAGCAGCTTGGCCAGGGGTACGAGGACAGATACGCAGTATTTT
CASSLARGTRTDTQYF
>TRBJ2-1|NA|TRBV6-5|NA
TGTGCCAGCAGTTACCGGACTGCTACACACAATGAGCAGCTCTTC
CASSYRTATHNEQLF
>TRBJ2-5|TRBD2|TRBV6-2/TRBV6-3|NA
TGTACCAGTGAGTCTTCGTCGGGGGGGTTACAAGAGACCCAGTACTTC
CTSESSSGGLQETQYF
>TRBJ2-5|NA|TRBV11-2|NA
TGTGCCAGCAGCCGAAGGCCAAGGGGTGAGGTGACCCAGTACTTC
CASSRRPRGEVTQYF
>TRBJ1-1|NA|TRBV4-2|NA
TGTGCCAGTAGCCAAGGACTTCGGGGGGGGAACACTGAAGCTTTCTTT
CASSQGLRGGNTEAFF
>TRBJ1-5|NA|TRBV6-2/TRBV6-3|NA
TGTGCCAGCAACGCCCAGGGATGGAGCAATCAGCCCCGGCATTTT
CASNAQGWSNQPRHF